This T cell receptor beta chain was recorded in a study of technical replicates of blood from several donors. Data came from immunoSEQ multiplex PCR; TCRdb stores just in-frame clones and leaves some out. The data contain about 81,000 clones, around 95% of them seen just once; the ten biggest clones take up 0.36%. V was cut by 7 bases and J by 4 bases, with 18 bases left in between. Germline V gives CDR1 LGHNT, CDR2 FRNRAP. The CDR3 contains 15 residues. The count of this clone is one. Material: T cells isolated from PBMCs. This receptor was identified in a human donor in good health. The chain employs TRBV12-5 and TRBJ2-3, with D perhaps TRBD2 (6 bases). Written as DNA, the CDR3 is TGTGCTAGTGAGGTCAGGACTACCCAGGCAGATACGCAGTATTTT. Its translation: CASEVRTTQADTQYF.